The clone carrying this T cell receptor (beta chain) was seen repeatedly, ten times or more. The antigen is undetermined. Patients were excluded because of uncontrolled infection, other autoimmune disease, pregnancy or lactation. Together with thyroid ultrasound, orbital computed tomography, serum thyroxine and TRAb, clinical symptoms were used for diagnoses. This entry belongs to a study of T cells in Graves' hyperthyroidism and ophthalmopathy. Researchers amplified the TCR beta CDR3 regions from RNA transcripts. TCR CDR3 underwent first-round RT-PCR with the HTBI primer set. TCRdb reanalysed the multiplex PCR reads using MiXCR and keeps one entry per CDR3 protein. The sample lists around 600,000 distinct CDR3 sequences; 45% were seen once. Findings and limits, study-wide: The model foresaw ophthalmopathy a median roughly 6.6 months prior to onset.

The receptor was derived from an adult man with Graves' disease, either hyperthyroidism or ophthalmopathy (not recorded which). The sequenced sample was peripheral blood or thyroid tissue (not recorded which).

CDR3 loop: CASRPGIEKLFF. The CDR3 coding sequence is TGTGCCAGCAGACCGGGCATCGAAAAACTGTTTTTT. The chain is built from TRBV2 and TRBJ1-4, with D unresolved. The CDR3 is made up of 12 amino acids. Germline V lookup: CDR1 SNHLY, CDR2 FYNNEI. Trimming shortened V by 6 bases and J by 8 bases, and 10 bases separated the two germline ends. Based on the CDR3 plus reference TRBV2 and TRBJ1-4, the full variable domain is EPEVTQTPSHQVTQMGQEVILRCVPISNHLYFYWYRQILGQKVEFLVSFYNNEISEKSEIFDDQFSVERPDGSNFTLKIRSTKLEDSAMYFCASRPGIEKLFFGSGTQLSVL.